These 2 T cell receptor beta chains share one sample of origin, sequenced in a study of T cells in localized non-small cell lung cancer (dated by TCRdb to the early 2020s). Library preparation was by the immunoSEQ multiplex PCR assay. The source is immuneACCESS, and TCRdb retained only in-frame sequences with V and J called. Part of the clones is not carried over; for the studies checked, unresolved V genes explain less than half of this, and the remainder is unexplained. A total of some 20,000 clones appear in this sample, around 83% of them only once. The leading ten clones occupy about 4.6% of the sample. The sequencing here drew on peripheral blood, taken before any cancer treatment. These TCRs come from a man between 40 and 70 years old with stage I lung adenocarcinoma.

This clone showed up just once. The chain employs TRBV28 and TRBJ2-5; possible D gene TRBD2, 6 bases. Germline CDR1 and CDR2: MDHEN and SYDVKM. CDR3 length: 14 amino acids. V gave up 8 bases and J gave up 3 bases, with 16 bases separating them. CDR3 loop: CASSPGASEETQYF. For the CDR3, the DNA is TGTGCCAGCTCCCCGGGAGCTTCGGAAGAGACCCAGTACTTC.

This clone was seen once. The chain has TRBV19 and TRBJ2-7; 9 nucleotides align to TRBD1. The length of the CDR3 is 15 residues. Germline lookup yields CDR1 LNHDA and CDR2 SQIVND (reference sequence). The trim removed 10 bases at V and 2 bases at J, leaving 12 bases unmatched. The chain's CDR3 is CATQAGTGGPYEQYF. The CDR3 bases are TGTGCCACGCAAGCAGGTACAGGGGGCCCCTACGAGCAGTACTTC.